Detailed here is one T cell receptor (beta chain). Antigen: not known. This entry is derived from a study of cytomegalovirus exposure and HLA in healthy donors. This PCR relied on a set of 60 Vbeta primers and 13 Jbeta primers. Assay used: immunoSEQ multiplex PCR; TCRdb lists only in-frame clones, some missing. The table includes some 100,000 clones, approximately 70% detected once. Findings of the study overall: Previously analyzed data showed that most TCR beta V segments were productive at a frequency of about 90% or about 30%. One variant, a missense change in DCLRE1C, was linked in a later analysis to TCR beta V- and J-gene trimming.

The study sampled nominally healthy donors, though unrecorded immune exposures were likely. Between the trimmed V and J ends, which lost 0 bases and 9 bases, there was a span of 11 bases. Germline-derived CDR1 and CDR2 are LGHNA and YNFKEQ. This CDR3 is 13 amino acids long. V is TRBV4-2 and J is TRBJ1-2, with D possibly being TRBD1 (5 bases). The material sequenced was PBMCs. The receptor was isolated from a woman between 65 and 79 years old in good health and CMV-seropositive. CDR3 coding DNA: TGTGCCAGCAGCCAAGATCGGGGGTTTCGCTACACCTTC. Amino acid sequence: CASSQDRGFRYTF.